This T cell receptor beta chain was identified in a study of cytomegalovirus exposure and HLA in healthy donors. PCR was performed using 60 Vbeta and 13 Jbeta primers. Profiling relied on immunoSEQ multiplex PCR, and the TCRdb table lists in-frame clones only, not all of them. The repertoire includes approximately 120,000 clones, about 80% of them detected once, and more than 10% sits in the top ten. Germline V gene sequence: CDR1 MNHEY, CDR2 SMNVEV (reference sequence). The CDR3 extends over 12 amino acids. The V segment lost 5 bases and the J segment 7 bases; nucleotides outside the gene matches: 5. As for this clone: Its matching antigen is unknown. A read error likely explains this, since a far larger clone differs by one base.

Study results and caveats: Owing to their indistinguishability, certain V segments, notably TRBV6-2 and TRBV6-3, were excluded. Reports state that TCR beta sequences accurately predicted most subjects' HLA-A and HLA-B alleles.

The sample comprised PBMCs. The chain couples TRBV27 to TRBJ2-7, with TRBD2 identical over 7 bases. The TCR was taken from a woman between 40 and 55 years old in good health and CMV-seropositive. DNA of the CDR3: TGTGCCAGCAGTCGCGCGGGGGATGAGCAGTACTTC. Protein: CASSRAGDEQYF.